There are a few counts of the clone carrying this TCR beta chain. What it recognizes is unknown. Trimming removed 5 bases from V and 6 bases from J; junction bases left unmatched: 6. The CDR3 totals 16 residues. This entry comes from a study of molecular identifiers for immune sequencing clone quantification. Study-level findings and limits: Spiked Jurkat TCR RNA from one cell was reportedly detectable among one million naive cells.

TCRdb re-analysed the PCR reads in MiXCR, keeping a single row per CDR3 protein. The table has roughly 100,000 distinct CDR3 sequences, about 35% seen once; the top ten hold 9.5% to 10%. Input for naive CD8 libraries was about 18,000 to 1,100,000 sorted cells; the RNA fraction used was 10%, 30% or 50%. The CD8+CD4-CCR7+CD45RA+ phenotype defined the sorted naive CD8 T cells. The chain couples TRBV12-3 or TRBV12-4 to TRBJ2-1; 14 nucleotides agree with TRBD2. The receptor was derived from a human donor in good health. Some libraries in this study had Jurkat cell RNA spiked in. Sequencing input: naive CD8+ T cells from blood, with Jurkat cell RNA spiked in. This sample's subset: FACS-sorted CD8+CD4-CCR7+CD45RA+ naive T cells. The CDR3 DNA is TGTGCCAGCAGTCGGGGACTAGCGGGAGTGGGCAATGAGCAGTTCTTC. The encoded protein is CASSRGLAGVGNEQFF.